This T cell receptor (beta chain) is from a study of CD8+ T cells in alopecia areata. Regarding the study as a whole: TCR sharing across patients was less clear than in mice, possibly HLA-related. Compared with normal scalp, lesional scalp had higher clonality and more expanded CD8+ clones. Normal skin contains resident alphabeta T cells, and these are also sequenced in scalp samples.

In this sample, this clone turned up a few times. Its antigen is not identified. The sorting of PBMCs gave CD4+ and CD8+ T cells. The V gene end was trimmed by 6 bases and the J gene end by 5 bases; junction bases not matched to a gene: 5. This CDR3 comprises 13 residues. The germline V gene has CDR1 ENHRY and CDR2 SYGVKD. Sequencing templates came from extracted RNA that was reverse transcribed into cDNA. Assay used: immunoSEQ multiplex PCR; TCRdb lists only in-frame clones, some missing. The data contain about 110,000 clones, around 59% of them singletons. This chain links TRBV10-3 with TRBJ1-1; 8 bases line up with TRBD1. This clonotype was sampled from a human donor in good health. Sequencing used CD8+ T cells sorted from blood. CDR3 in amino acids: CAIRQGAATEAFF. The CDR3 region has the DNA TGTGCCATCAGGCAGGGGGCAGCGACTGAAGCTTTCTTT.